The entry that follows covers one TCR beta chain sequence. A universal primer binding site was introduced by template switching. The final cDNA contained unique molecular identifiers. TCRdb processed the 5' RACE reads anew with MiXCR; each CDR3 protein has one entry. The sample has about 530,000 distinct CDR3 sequences, around 20% seen once; the top ten hold approximately 0.49%. This entry is derived from a study of identical twins. The donor group consisted entirely of healthy Caucasians. The data also belong to a second study, concerning yellow fever vaccine responses in identical twins.

The sequence derives from a woman aged 18 to 35 in good health. The sequencing input was CD4+ T cells sorted from blood.

The CDR3 spells CSASPTSGRAFEQFF. The CDR3, as DNA: TGCAGTGCTAGCCCCACGAGCGGGAGGGCCTTTGAGCAGTTCTTC. The chain combines TRBV20-1 with TRBJ2-1; TRBD2 aligns across 10 bases. The CDR3 is made up of 15 amino acids. CDR1 and CDR2 from the germline V gene are DFQATT and SNEGSKA (reference sequence). V lost 3 bases, J lost 9 bases, and 11 bases stayed unmatched.